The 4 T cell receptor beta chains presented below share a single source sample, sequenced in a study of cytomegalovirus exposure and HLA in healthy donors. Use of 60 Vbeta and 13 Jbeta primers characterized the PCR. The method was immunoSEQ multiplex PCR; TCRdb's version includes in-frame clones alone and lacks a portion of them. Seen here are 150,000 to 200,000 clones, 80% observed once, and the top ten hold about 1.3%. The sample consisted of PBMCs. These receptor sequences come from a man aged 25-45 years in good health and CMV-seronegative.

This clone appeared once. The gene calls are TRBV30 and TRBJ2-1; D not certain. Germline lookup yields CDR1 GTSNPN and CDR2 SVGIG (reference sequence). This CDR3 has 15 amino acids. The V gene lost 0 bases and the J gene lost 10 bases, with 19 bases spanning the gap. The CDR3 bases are TGTGCCTGGAGTGTAGTGTGGAGAAAACCCCAGGAGCAGTTCTTC. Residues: CAWSVVWRKPQEQFF.

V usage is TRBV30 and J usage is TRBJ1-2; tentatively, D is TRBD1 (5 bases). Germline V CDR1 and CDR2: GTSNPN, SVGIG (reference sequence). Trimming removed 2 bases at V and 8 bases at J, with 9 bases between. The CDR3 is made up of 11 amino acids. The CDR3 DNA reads TGTGCCTGGAGTACCAGGGTGGGCTACACCTTC. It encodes CAWSTRVGYTF. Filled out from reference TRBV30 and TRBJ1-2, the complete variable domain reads SQTIHQWPATLVQPVGSPLSLECTVEGTSNPNLYWYRQAAGRGLQLLFYSVGIGQISSEVPQNLSASRPQDRQFILSSKKLLLSDSGFYLCAWSTRVGYTFGSGTRLTVV.

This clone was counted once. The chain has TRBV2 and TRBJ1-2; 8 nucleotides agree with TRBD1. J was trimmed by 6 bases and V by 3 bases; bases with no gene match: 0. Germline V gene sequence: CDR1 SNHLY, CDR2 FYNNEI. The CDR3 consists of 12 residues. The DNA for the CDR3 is TGTGCCAGCAGTGAGACAGGGGATGGCTACACCTTC. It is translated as CASSETGDGYTF.

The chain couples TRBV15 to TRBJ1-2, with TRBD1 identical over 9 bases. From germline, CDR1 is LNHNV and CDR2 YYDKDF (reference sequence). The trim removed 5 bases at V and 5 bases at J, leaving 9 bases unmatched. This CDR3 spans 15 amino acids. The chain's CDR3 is CATSAQTGGTYGYTF. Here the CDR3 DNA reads TGTGCCACCAGCGCCCAGACAGGGGGAACTTATGGCTACACCTTC.